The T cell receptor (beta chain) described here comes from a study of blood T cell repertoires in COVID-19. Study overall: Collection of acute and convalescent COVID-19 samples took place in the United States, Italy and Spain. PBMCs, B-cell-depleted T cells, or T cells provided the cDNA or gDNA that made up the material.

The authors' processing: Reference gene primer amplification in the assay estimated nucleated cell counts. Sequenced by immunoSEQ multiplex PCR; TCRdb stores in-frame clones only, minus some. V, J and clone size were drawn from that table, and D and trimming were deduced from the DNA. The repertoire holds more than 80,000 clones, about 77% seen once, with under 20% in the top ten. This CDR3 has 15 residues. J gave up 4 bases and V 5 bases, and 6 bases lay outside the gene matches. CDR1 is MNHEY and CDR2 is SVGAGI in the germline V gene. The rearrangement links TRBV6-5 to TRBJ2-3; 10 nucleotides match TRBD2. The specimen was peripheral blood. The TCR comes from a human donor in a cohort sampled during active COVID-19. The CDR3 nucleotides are TGTGCCAGCAGTAGCGGGGGGGCGATGGCAGATACGCAGTATTTT. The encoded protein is CASSSGGAMADTQYF.